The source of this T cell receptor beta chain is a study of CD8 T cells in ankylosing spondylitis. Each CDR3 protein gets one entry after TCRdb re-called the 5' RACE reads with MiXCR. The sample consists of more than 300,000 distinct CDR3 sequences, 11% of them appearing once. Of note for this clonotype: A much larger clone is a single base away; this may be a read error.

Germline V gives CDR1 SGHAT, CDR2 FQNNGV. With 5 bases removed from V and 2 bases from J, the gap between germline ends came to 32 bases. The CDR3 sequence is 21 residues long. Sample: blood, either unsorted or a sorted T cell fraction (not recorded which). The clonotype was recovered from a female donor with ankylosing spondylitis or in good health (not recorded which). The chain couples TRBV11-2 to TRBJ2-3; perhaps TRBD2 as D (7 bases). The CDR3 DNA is TGTGCCAGCAGCGAATATCGGGGGGCCCCTATTCCGGGACGCCCCACAGATACGCAGTATTTT. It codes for CASSEYRGAPIPGRPTDTQYF.